A single T cell receptor (beta chain) is shown here with its context. The data belong to a study of CD8 T cells in Susac syndrome. RNA, at about 0.45 to 1 ug, was reverse transcribed with random hexamers. TCRdb passed the immunoSEQ multiplex PCR reads through MiXCR, listing each CDR3 protein once. The sample includes 210,000 or so distinct CDR3 sequences, 85% to 95% of them seen just once. The CDR3 runs 13 residues. The V end lost 3 bases, the J end lost 5 bases, and 11 bases lay between the germline ends. Germline assignment: CDR1 SGHDT and CDR2 YYEEEE. The sample was CD4+ T cells from PBMCs. The chain recombines TRBV5-6 with TRBJ1-1; possibly TRBD1 for D (6 bases). This TCR was sampled from a human donor with Susac syndrome. The CDR3 sequence: CASSSTGKTEAFF. The CDR3 DNA follows: TGTGCCAGCAGCTCCACAGGGAAAACTGAAGCTTTCTTT.